This entry lists 3 T cell receptor beta chains sequenced from one sample in a study of regulatory T cells in long-lasting Graves disease. Stated time point: persistent/refractory GD, antithyroid drugs over 5 years with positive TRAb. PBMC-derived RNA was used for the TCR library. CDR3-region Arm-PCR and iRepertoire HTBI primers produced the TCR beta libraries. One entry per CDR3 protein results from TCRdb running MiXCR on the multiplex PCR reads. The sample lists about 470,000 distinct CDR3 sequences, around 21% occurring once. Source: peripheral blood mononuclear cells (PBMCs), taken when the disease was refractory, from a patient treated with antithyroid drugs. These receptor sequences come from a female donor with Graves disease.

For the CDR3, the DNA is TGCAGTGCTAGAGGGGCGGGACAGGGGAACGAGCAGTACTTC. Translating gives CSARGAGQGNEQYF. This rearrangement joins TRBV20-1 to TRBJ2-7; 10 bases align to TRBD1. This CDR3 region has 14 residues. Trimming cost V 1 base and J 5 bases; bases outside gene matches: 5. Per germline, CDR1 DFQATT and CDR2 SNEGSKA (reference sequence).

This clonotype was counted ten times or more. The V call is TRBV5-1, the J call TRBJ2-2; D is ambiguous. The CDR3 spans 13 residues. Between the trimmed V and J ends, which lost 0 bases and 3 bases, there was a span of 3 bases. Germline loops: CDR1 SGHRS, CDR2 YFSETQ. CDR3 in amino acids: CASSLEYTGELFF. Here the CDR3 DNA reads TGCGCCAGCAGCTTGGAGTACACCGGGGAGCTGTTTTTT.

In regard to this clonotype: One base away lies a much larger clone, so this may be a sequencing read error. The rearrangement uses TRBV6-1 and TRBJ2-7; weak D call: TRBD1 (5 bases). The germline CDR1 and CDR2 sequences are MNHNS and SASEGT. The CDR3 runs 13 residues. CDR3 sequence reads: CASTTGHSYEEYF. The CDR3 region has the DNA TGTGCCAGCACCACCGGACACAGCTACGAGGAGTACTTC.